The 29 T cell receptor beta chains reported below all come from one sample, sequenced in a study of blood T cell repertoires in COVID-19. Data came from immunoSEQ multiplex PCR; TCRdb stores just in-frame clones and leaves some out. The sample includes under 300,000 clones, roughly 81% of them seen just once. The sample consisted of peripheral blood. Receptors originate from a middle-aged man with acute or convalescent COVID-19.

This chain connects TRBV24-1 to TRBJ2-1; no clear D gene. Trimming left V 4 bases short and J 2 bases short, with 11 bases between. The CDR3 length is 15 residues. Germline V CDR1 and CDR2: KGHDR, SFDVKD. CDR3 in DNA: TGTGCCACCAGTGACGCCGGGTCGGCCTACAATGAGCAGTTCTTC. It codes for CATSDAGSAYNEQFF.

The V and J genes are TRBV6-1 and TRBJ2-3; TRBD2 aligns across 16 bases. The V gene end was trimmed by 5 bases and the J gene end by 5 bases; junction bases not matched to a gene: 4. The CDR3 extends over 16 amino acids. Germline V gives CDR1 MNHNS, CDR2 SASEGT. CDR3 sequence (DNA): TGTGCCAGCAGTCAAGGGACTAGCGGGAGGGTAGATACGCAGTATTTT. Amino acids: CASSQGTSGRVDTQYF.

The CDR3 nucleotides are TGTGCCAGCAGCCGTATTAGCGGGAGCACAGATACGCAGTATTTT. Encoded protein: CASSRISGSTDTQYF. The rearrangement joins TRBV4-2 to TRBJ2-3; 7 bases line up with TRBD2. The germline V gene has CDR1 LGHNA and CDR2 YNFKEQ. The CDR3 sequence is 15 residues long. Trimming at V came to 4 bases and at J to 0 bases, leaving 4 bases not matched to a gene.

The V call is TRBV5-1, the J call TRBJ2-7, with D tentatively TRBD1 (6 bases). The CDR3 runs 14 residues. V lost 1 base and J lost 2, with 10 bases in between. Germline lookup yields CDR1 SGHRS and CDR2 YFSETQ. Here the CDR3 DNA reads TGCGCCAGCAGCTTGAGGGGGATTGCCTACGAGCAGTACTTC. Amino acid sequence: CASSLRGIAYEQYF.

This clone has more than one count but fewer than ten. The rearrangement links TRBV6-6 to TRBJ2-7, with D possibly matching TRBD2 (5 bases). Germline loops: CDR1 MNHNY, CDR2 SVGAGI (reference sequence). V was shortened by 7 bases and J by 0 bases, with 10 bases between the two germline ends. The CDR3 is made up of 13 amino acids. CDR3 protein: CASTPDSSYEQYF. Written as DNA, the CDR3 is TGTGCCAGCACCCCGGACTCCTCCTACGAGCAGTACTTC.

This chain connects TRBV6-1 to TRBJ1-4; possibly TRBD1 for D (5 bases). The CDR3 contains 16 residues. The germline CDR1 and CDR2 sequences are MNHNS and SASEGT. V lost 2 bases and J 4 bases, leaving 14 bases between the germline ends. CDR3: CASSEWMGRGNEKLFF. CDR3 nucleotide sequence: TGTGCCAGCAGTGAATGGATGGGGCGAGGTAATGAAAAACTGTTTTTT.

The chain couples TRBV10-3 to TRBJ1-6, with D unclear. The CDR3 has 14 amino acids. V lost 3 bases and J 2 bases, leaving 5 bases between the germline ends. CDR1 is ENHRY, CDR2 SYGVKD, per germline. The CDR3 loop is CAISDRTYNSPLHF. The CDR3 bases are TGTGCCATCAGTGACAGAACCTATAATTCACCCCTCCACTTT.

Written as DNA, the CDR3 is TGTGCCAGCAGCTCCCCGGAGTCCTACGAGCAGTACTTC. Its translation is CASSSPESYEQYF. The rearrangement joins TRBV7-3 to TRBJ2-7; D ambiguous. Trimming stripped 4 bases from V and 1 base from J, with 8 bases between. CDR1 and CDR2 from the germline V gene are SGHTA and FQGTGA. This CDR3 comprises 13 residues.

The chain combines TRBV19 with TRBJ2-4; 7 bases are a match to TRBD1. The CDR3 is 14 residues long. V dropped 4 bases and J dropped 5; count of bases not matched to a gene: 5. CDR1 is LNHDA and CDR2 is SQIVND in the germline V gene (reference sequence). The CDR3 loop reads CASSKGTGENIQYF. The DNA for the CDR3 is TGTGCCAGTAGTAAAGGTACAGGGGAAAACATTCAGTACTTC. Variable domain in full (rest from reference TRBV19 and TRBJ2-4): DGGITQSPKYLFRKEGQNVTLSCEQNLNHDAMYWYRQDPGQGLRLIYYSQIVNDFQKGDIAEGYSVSREKKESFPLTVTSAQKNPTAFYLCASSKGTGENIQYFGAGTRLSVL.

This chain joins TRBV15 and TRBJ1-5; 8 bases are a match to TRBD1. The CDR3 covers 17 residues. J was trimmed by 5 bases and V by 0 bases; bases with no gene match: 9. From germline, CDR1 is LNHNV and CDR2 YYDKDF (reference sequence). As DNA, the CDR3 is TGTGCCACCAGCAGAGAGGAAATGACAGGGGAATATCAGCCCCAGCATTTT. Amino acids: CATSREEMTGEYQPQHF.

The chain is built from TRBV18 and TRBJ2-2, with 7 bases aligning to TRBD2. The germline V gene encodes CDR1 KGHSH and CDR2 LQKENI. The V segment lost 6 bases and the J segment 0 bases; nucleotides outside the gene matches: 10. The length of the CDR3 is 17 residues. This CDR3 reads CASSRPASGSNTGELFF. Written as DNA, the CDR3 is TGTGCCAGCTCCCGTCCGGCTAGCGGTTCGAACACCGGGGAGCTGTTTTTT. The full variable domain, in which reference TRBV18 and TRBJ2-2 provide the parts outside the CDR3, is NAGVMQNPRHLVRRRGQEARLRCSPMKGHSHVYWYRQLPEEGLKFMVYLQKENIIDESGMPKERFSAEFPKEGPSILRIQQVVRGDSAAYFCASSRPASGSNTGELFFGEGSRLTVL.

CDR3 loop: CASSPGTGVQPQHF. DNA of the CDR3: TGTGCCAGCAGCCCCGGGACAGGGGTTCAGCCCCAGCATTTT. This sequence joins TRBV3-1 (or the pseudogene TRBV3-2) and TRBJ1-5; 10 bases agree with TRBD1. Per the germline V gene, CDR1 is LGHDT and CDR2 is YNNKEL (reference sequence). The V segment lost 4 bases and the J segment 6 bases; nucleotides outside the gene matches: 3. This CDR3 has 14 residues.

The V and J genes are TRBV25-1 and TRBJ2-5; 9 bases are a match to TRBD1. CDR3 length: 14 residues. V lost 6 bases to trimming and J lost 5 bases; unmatched junction nucleotides: 7. Germline values: CDR1 MGHDK, CDR2 SYGVNS. The CDR3 DNA reads TGTGCCAGCAGGCCACAGGGGGCAGGGGAGACCCAGTACTTC. Its protein product is CASRPQGAGETQYF.

The sample holds a few counts of this clone. The chain joins TRBV6-5 to TRBJ2-4; D perhaps matches TRBD2 (5 bases). In germline, CDR1 is MNHEY, CDR2 SVGAGI. The CDR3 length is 13 residues. V lost 7 bases to trimming and J lost 8 bases, with 15 bases between them. The CDR3 region is CASTPGSGYIQYF. Written as DNA, the CDR3 is TGTGCCAGCACCCCGGGGTCTGGGTACATTCAGTACTTC.

This clone came up a few times. The chain is built from TRBV14 and TRBJ2-5, with 16 bases fitting TRBD2. Germline V gene sequence: CDR1 SGHDN, CDR2 FVKESK. The CDR3 is 19 residues long. J lost 5 bases, V lost 3 bases, and 12 bases had no gene match. The CDR3 DNA follows: TGTGCCAGCAGCCAGATGACGGGACTAGCGGGAGGGCCGCGGGAGACCCAGTACTTC. Residues: CASSQMTGLAGGPRETQYF.

The rearrangement links TRBV5-1 to TRBJ2-2; 8 nucleotides match TRBD2. The CDR3 has 14 residues. Germline-derived CDR1 and CDR2 are SGHRS and YFSETQ. Losses at the gene ends were 3 bases for V and 5 bases for J; bases not matched to a gene: 3. CDR3 sequence reads: CASSWTSHTGELFF. For the CDR3, the DNA is TGCGCCAGCAGCTGGACTAGCCATACCGGGGAGCTGTTTTTT.

The chain combines TRBV20-1 with TRBJ2-7; tentative D call: TRBD2 (6 bases). Germline V lookup: CDR1 DFQATT, CDR2 SNEGSKA (reference sequence). V was cut by 3 bases and J by 4 bases, with 16 bases left in between. CDR3 length equals 14 residues. CDR3 loop: CSASPLAGTYEQYF. CDR3 bases: TGCAGTGCTAGTCCGCTCGCGGGAACTTACGAGCAGTACTTC.

The chain recombines TRBV11-2 with TRBJ2-5; 8 bases align to TRBD1. The junction had 3 bases not matched to a gene; V was cut back by 1 base and J by 2 bases. The CDR3 totals 15 residues. Germline V gene sequence: CDR1 SGHAT, CDR2 FQNNGV. The CDR3: CASSLGTGRQETQYF. CDR3 DNA: TGTGCCAGCAGCTTAGGGACAGGGCGGCAAGAGACCCAGTACTTC.

The genes are TRBV18 and TRBJ1-3, with D unclear. Per the germline V gene, CDR1 is KGHSH and CDR2 is LQKENI. This CDR3 has 15 amino acids. V was cut by 0 bases and J by 0 bases, with 6 bases left in between. DNA of the CDR3: TGTGCCAGCTCACCACCGGGGAGCTCTGGAAACACCATATATTTT. Its translation: CASSPPGSSGNTIYF.

This clone has more than one count but fewer than ten. The chain recombines TRBV11-1 with TRBJ1-1; perhaps TRBD1 as D (6 bases). The CDR3 runs to 16 residues. CDR1 is SGHAT, CDR2 FQDESV, per germline (reference sequence). The ends were cut back, 1 base at V and 1 base at J, with 13 bases in the middle. This CDR3 is CASSLGAGAGNTEAFF. CDR3 nucleotides: TGTGCCAGCAGCTTAGGAGCGGGGGCAGGGAACACTGAAGCTTTCTTT.

The chain uses TRBV5-8 and TRBJ2-1; D might be TRBD2 (5 bases). The ends were cut back, 4 bases at V and 8 bases at J, with 22 bases in the middle. The CDR3 has 16 residues. The germline gives CDR1 SGHTS, CDR2 YDEGEE. CDR3 in amino acids: CASSRGEITGIDEQFF. Here the CDR3 DNA reads TGTGCCAGCAGCCGTGGGGAGATCACTGGCATCGATGAGCAGTTCTTC.

The chain uses TRBV11-3 and TRBJ2-1; TRBD2 matches at 14 bases. Trimming at V came to 7 bases and at J to 9 bases, leaving 11 bases not matched to a gene. The germline gives CDR1 SGHNT, CDR2 YENEEA. The CDR3 covers 16 residues. The DNA of the CDR3 is TGTGCCAGCACCGCCGGGACTAGCGGGAGAAGGGTTGAGCAGTTCTTC. It encodes CASTAGTSGRRVEQFF.

J is TRBJ2-7 and V is TRBV5-5; D not certain. The V and J ends lost 4 bases and 2 bases respectively, with 16 bases between them. This CDR3 is built from 15 residues. Germline CDR1 is SGHKS and CDR2 is YYEKEE (reference sequence). This CDR3 reads CASSPDLTAPYEQYF. The CDR3 region has the DNA TGTGCCAGCAGCCCTGACCTGACTGCCCCCTACGAGCAGTACTTC.

V gene TRBV4-1 combines with J gene TRBJ2-1; 8 nucleotides agree with TRBD2. CDR3 size: 17 residues. With 1 base clipped from V and 4 bases from J, the junction kept 9 bases outside the gene matches. CDR1 is MGHRA, CDR2 YSYEKL, per germline. CDR3 loop: CASSQAELAGPYNEQFF. The CDR3 DNA reads as TGCGCCAGCAGCCAAGCCGAGTTAGCGGGACCATACAATGAGCAGTTCTTC.

The chain carries TRBV4-2 and TRBJ1-1; TRBD1 matches 7 bases. Germline V gives CDR1 LGHNA, CDR2 YNFKEQ. Trimming took 3 bases from V and 0 from J; bases not matched to a gene: 4. CDR3 length: 15 amino acids. The CDR3 DNA sequence: TGTGCCAGCAGCCAGGAGACAGGGATGAACACTGAAGCTTTCTTT. This translates into CASSQETGMNTEAFF.

The chain uses TRBV14 and TRBJ2-4; D possibly corresponds to TRBD1 (6 bases). In germline, CDR1 is SGHDN, CDR2 FVKESK. The CDR3 loop spans 16 amino acids. The V gene lost 2 bases and the J gene lost 8 bases, with 19 bases spanning the gap. In DNA form, the CDR3 reads TGTGCCAGCAGCCAATCGGTGGGGGCCGGCGTTCACATTCAGTACTTC. Translation: CASSQSVGAGVHIQYF.

The chain employs TRBV29-1 and TRBJ2-1, with D maybe TRBD2 (6 bases). There are 16 residues in the CDR3. Per germline, CDR1 SQVTM and CDR2 ANQGSEA. Trimming left V 1 base short and J 0 bases short, with 13 bases between. The CDR3 region has the DNA TGCAGCGTTGAAGTAGGAGGGGCCCACTCCTACAATGAGCAGTTCTTC. Its translation is CSVEVGGAHSYNEQFF.

V usage is TRBV13 and J usage is TRBJ1-6; unclear D gene. The CDR3 contains 13 residues. Trimming removed 2 bases at V and 6 bases at J, with 5 bases between. Germline V lookup: CDR1 PRHDT, CDR2 FYEKMQ (reference sequence). The CDR3 reads CASSLNINSPLHF. As DNA, the CDR3 is TGTGCCAGCAGCTTAAATATTAATTCACCCCTCCACTTT.

The chain couples TRBV20-1 to TRBJ1-5; the D is unclear. The CDR3 is made up of 14 amino acids. Trimming stripped 3 bases from V and 3 bases from J, with 12 bases between. Per the germline V gene, CDR1 is DFQATT and CDR2 is SNEGSKA (reference sequence). CDR3 coding DNA: TGCAGTGCTAGTCGGGGAGAACTCAATCAGCCCCAGCATTTT. It encodes CSASRGELNQPQHF.